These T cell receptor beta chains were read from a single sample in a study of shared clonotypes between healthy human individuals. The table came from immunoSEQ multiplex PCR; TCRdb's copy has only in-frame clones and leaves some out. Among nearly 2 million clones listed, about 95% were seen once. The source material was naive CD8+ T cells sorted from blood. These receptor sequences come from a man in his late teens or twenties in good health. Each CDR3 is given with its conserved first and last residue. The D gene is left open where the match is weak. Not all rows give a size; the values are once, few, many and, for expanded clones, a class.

CDR3 protein: CASSEGPGTYQPQHF
CDR3 DNA: TGTGCCAGCAGCGAAGGTCCAGGGACTTATCAGCCCCAGCATTTT
D gene: -
clone size: -
V gene: TRBV2
J gene: TRBJ1-5

CDR3 protein: CASSQAPLNTEAFF
CDR3 DNA: TGCGCCAGCAGCCAAGCCCCGCTGAACACTGAAGCTTTCTTT
D gene: -
clone size: -
V gene: TRBV4-1
J gene: TRBJ1-1

CDR3 protein: CASSPSDSFEAFF
CDR3 DNA: TGTGCCAGCAGCCCGTCGGACAGTTTTGAAGCTTTCTTT
D gene: -
clone size: -
V gene: TRBV13
J gene: TRBJ1-1

CDR3 protein: CASSIRENTEAFF
CDR3 DNA: TGTGCCAGCAGTATCCGGGAGAACACTGAAGCTTTCTTT
D gene: -
clone size: -
V gene: TRBV6-5
J gene: TRBJ1-1

CDR3 protein: CASSSGTSGTDTQYF
CDR3 DNA: TGTGCCAGCAGCTCCGGGACTAGCGGAACAGATACGCAGTATTTT
D gene: TRBD2
clone size: once
V gene: TRBV9
J gene: TRBJ2-3

CDR3 protein: CASSLANRQANTEAFF
CDR3 DNA: TGCGCCAGCAGCTTGGCGAACCGGCAGGCGAACACTGAAGCTTTCTTT
D gene: -
clone size: -
V gene: TRBV5-1
J gene: TRBJ1-1

CDR3 protein: CASSPGGNYGYTF
CDR3 DNA: TGTGCCAGCAGCCCTGGCGGGAATTATGGCTACACCTTC
D gene: -
clone size: -
V gene: TRBV5-4
J gene: TRBJ1-2

CDR3 protein: CASSQDSSGTGELFF
CDR3 DNA: TGCGCCAGCAGCCAAGATTCCAGCGGGACCGGGGAGCTGTTTTTT
D gene: -
clone size: -
V gene: TRBV4-3
J gene: TRBJ2-2

CDR3 protein: CASSEYRGSRGTARNTGELFF
CDR3 DNA: TGTGCCAGCAGTGAATACCGGGGTTCGAGGGGGACAGCCAGAAACACCGGGGAGCTGTTTTTT
D gene: TRBD1
clone size: -
V gene: TRBV6-1
J gene: TRBJ2-2

CDR3 protein: CASSRSGTDNSPLHF
CDR3 DNA: TGCGCCAGCAGCCGATCCGGGACAGATAATTCACCCCTCCACTTT
D gene: TRBD1
clone size: -
V gene: TRBV4-1
J gene: TRBJ1-6

CDR3 protein: CASSVGDREGTDTQYF
CDR3 DNA: TGTGCCAGCAGCGTAGGGGACAGAGAAGGCACAGATACGCAGTATTTT
D gene: TRBD1
clone size: -
V gene: TRBV9
J gene: TRBJ2-3

CDR3 protein: CASSITGTHTEAFF
CDR3 DNA: TGTGCCAGCAGCATAACCGGGACACACACTGAAGCTTTCTTT
D gene: -
clone size: -
V gene: TRBV7-9
J gene: TRBJ1-1

CDR3 protein: CASSLGGEGGYTF
CDR3 DNA: TGTGCCAGCAGCTTAGGAGGGGAAGGCGGCTACACCTTC
D gene: -
clone size: -
V gene: TRBV13
J gene: TRBJ1-2

CDR3 protein: CASSEKGLAYYEQYF
CDR3 DNA: TGTGCCAGCAGTGAAAAGGGACTCGCGTACTACGAGCAGTACTTC
D gene: -
clone size: -
V gene: TRBV6-1
J gene: TRBJ2-7

CDR3 protein: CSVTTVSSSYEQYF
CDR3 DNA: TGCAGCGTGACCACGGTCTCGAGCTCCTACGAGCAGTACTTC
D gene: -
clone size: -
V gene: TRBV29-1
J gene: TRBJ2-7

CDR3 protein: CATSRGTPDNEQFF
CDR3 DNA: TGTGCCACCAGCAGAGGTACCCCGGACAATGAGCAGTTCTTC
D gene: -
clone size: -
V gene: TRBV15
J gene: TRBJ2-1

CDR3 protein: CASKLRDRGLQNTGELFF
CDR3 DNA: TGCGCCAGCAAACTTCGGGACAGGGGGCTTCAGAACACCGGGGAGCTGTTTTTT
D gene: TRBD1
clone size: once
V gene: TRBV5-1
J gene: TRBJ2-2

CDR3 protein: CASSTLAGGPFNEQFF
CDR3 DNA: TGCGCCAGCAGCACTCTAGCGGGAGGGCCCTTTAATGAGCAGTTCTTC
D gene: TRBD2
clone size: -
V gene: TRBV4-1
J gene: TRBJ2-1

CDR3 protein: CASSLGQREWPYEQYF
CDR3 DNA: TGTGCCAGCAGCTTAGGCCAACGGGAGTGGCCATACGAGCAGTACTTC
D gene: -
clone size: few
V gene: TRBV13
J gene: TRBJ2-7

CDR3 protein: CATSRPTETTYNEQFF
CDR3 DNA: TGTGCCACCAGCAGACCAACAGAAACCACCTACAATGAGCAGTTCTTC
D gene: -
clone size: -
V gene: TRBV15
J gene: TRBJ2-1

CDR3 protein: CASSLYPGYNSPLHF
CDR3 DNA: TGTGCCAGCAGTTTATACCCAGGGTATAATTCACCCCTCCACTTT
D gene: -
clone size: -
V gene: TRBV27
J gene: TRBJ1-6

CDR3 protein: CASSYSWEGGYNEQFF
CDR3 DNA: TGTGCCAGCAGTTACTCGTGGGAGGGTGGGTACAATGAGCAGTTCTTC
D gene: TRBD2
clone size: -
V gene: TRBV6-5
J gene: TRBJ2-1

CDR3 protein: CASSSPDRGPDGYTF
CDR3 DNA: TGTGCCAGCAGTTCCCCGGACAGGGGGCCCGACGGCTACACCTTC
D gene: TRBD1
clone size: -
V gene: TRBV27
J gene: TRBJ1-2

CDR3 protein: CASSQGWRGRQPQHF
CDR3 DNA: TGCGCCAGCAGCCAAGGATGGAGGGGCAGGCAGCCCCAGCATTTT
D gene: -
clone size: few
V gene: TRBV4-1
J gene: TRBJ1-5

CDR3 protein: CASSQDSEDEQFF
CDR3 DNA: TGCGCCAGCAGCCAAGACTCCGAAGATGAGCAGTTCTTC
D gene: -
clone size: once
V gene: TRBV4-3
J gene: TRBJ2-1

CDR3 protein: CASSQGSDIGTEKLFF
CDR3 DNA: TGCGCCAGCAGCCAAGGATCAGACATAGGAACTGAAAAACTGTTTTTT
D gene: -
clone size: -
V gene: TRBV4-3
J gene: TRBJ1-4

CDR3 protein: CASSFFGGNEQFF
CDR3 DNA: TGTGCCAGCAGTTTTTTTGGGGGAAATGAGCAGTTCTTC
D gene: -
clone size: -
V gene: TRBV27
J gene: TRBJ2-1

CDR3 protein: CASSHSGLAGYEQYF
CDR3 DNA: TGCGCCAGCAGTCATTCCGGACTAGCGGGGTACGAGCAGTACTTC
D gene: TRBD2
clone size: -
V gene: TRBV23-1
J gene: TRBJ2-7

CDR3 protein: CASSLTGDTEAFF
CDR3 DNA: TGTGCCAGCAGCCTGACAGGGGACACTGAAGCTTTCTTT
D gene: TRBD1
clone size: -
V gene: TRBV5-4
J gene: TRBJ1-1

CDR3 protein: CASSDWDTFVEQYF
CDR3 DNA: TGTGCCAGCAGTGATTGGGACACCTTTGTGGAGCAGTACTTC
D gene: -
clone size: -
V gene: TRBV6-1
J gene: TRBJ2-7

CDR3 protein: CASRGTGSLEQYF
CDR3 DNA: TGTGCCAGCAGGGGGACAGGGAGTTTGGAGCAGTACTTC
D gene: TRBD1
clone size: once
V gene: TRBV6-1
J gene: TRBJ2-7

CDR3 protein: CASSLNARTSGGSDTGELFF
CDR3 DNA: TGTGCCAGCAGCTTAAATGCAAGGACTAGCGGGGGTTCGGACACCGGGGAGCTGTTTTTT
D gene: TRBD2
clone size: -
V gene: TRBV7-3
J gene: TRBJ2-2

CDR3 protein: CASTPLQGANSPLHF
CDR3 DNA: TGTGCCAGTACGCCCCTACAGGGGGCGAATTCACCCCTCCACTTT
D gene: TRBD1
clone size: once
V gene: TRBV19
J gene: TRBJ1-6

CDR3 protein: CASSPAGANGYTF
CDR3 DNA: TGTGCCAGCAGTCCTGCAGGAGCAAATGGCTACACCTTC
D gene: -
clone size: -
V gene: TRBV28
J gene: TRBJ1-2

CDR3 protein: CASSFGTSLFF
CDR3 DNA: TGTGCCAGCAGCTTCGGGACTAGCTTGTTCTTC
D gene: TRBD2
clone size: few
V gene: TRBV13
J gene: TRBJ2-1